The rows below give T cell receptor beta chains drawn from one sample of a study. TCRdb re-derived calls from the reads in MiXCR, one entry per CDR3 protein. The table shows roughly 3,800 distinct CDR3 sequences, with 8% to 11% occurring only once. The specimen sequenced was CD4+ T cells from synovial fluid. Every receptor here comes from a human donor with rheumatoid arthritis. Both conserved end residues are part of each CDR3. Each record gives: D gene, clone size, V gene, J gene, CDR3 protein, CDR3 DNA. A D gene is named only where the DNA matches it firmly. Only some rows state a clone size, as once, few, many or a class for expanded clones.

TRBD1	medium-sized	TRBV2	TRBJ2-5	CASSLTRDRFYF	TGTGCCAGCAGCCTTACCCGGGACAGGTTCTACTTC
.	medium-sized	TRBV20-1	TRBJ2-3	CSARRKDASGTDTQYF	TGCAGTGCTAGGAGAAAGGACGCGTCGGGCACAGATACGCAGTATTTT
.	.	TRBV5-4	TRBJ2-6	CASSLDSGANVLTF	TGTGCCAGCAGCTTGGACTCTGGGGCCAACGTCCTGACTTTC
TRBD1	medium-sized	TRBV5-4	TRBJ1-2	CASSLQGRDGYTF	TGTGCCAGCAGCTTACAGGGGAGGGATGGCTACACCTTC
TRBD2	many	TRBV5-4	TRBJ2-7	CASSLTSGRAYEQYF	TGTGCCAGCAGCTTAACTAGCGGGAGGGCCTACGAGCAGTACTTC
.	medium-sized	TRBV28	TRBJ2-6	CASSGLSALSGANVLTF	TGTGCCAGCAGTGGTCTTTCAGCCCTCTCTGGGGCCAACGTCCTGACTTTC
.	many	TRBV7-9	TRBJ1-4	CASRSGENEKLFF	TGTGCCAGCAGATCGGGGGAAAATGAAAAACTGTTTTTT
.	many	TRBV5-5	TRBJ1-1	CASSPGGARVEAFF	TGTGCCAGCAGTCCGGGGGGGGCGAGGGTTGAAGCTTTCTTT
.	many	TRBV29-1	TRBJ1-4	CSGGKSEKLFF	TGCAGCGGGGGGAAGAGTGAAAAACTGTTTTTT
TRBD2	medium-sized	TRBV19	TRBJ2-1	CASSKSGRMYNEQFF	TGTGCCAGTAGTAAAAGCGGGAGAATGTACAATGAGCAGTTCTTC
.	many	TRBV2	TRBJ2-1	CASSVSLTNNEQFF	TGTGCCAGCAGTGTTTCCCTCACTAACAATGAGCAGTTCTTC
TRBD1	many	TRBV19	TRBJ1-5	CASTDRVGQPQHF	TGTGCCAGCACGGACAGGGTCGGTCAGCCCCAGCATTTT
.	medium-sized	TRBV4-1	TRBJ1-3	CASSQEGLYSGNTIYF	TGCGCCAGCAGCCAAGAAGGACTTTACTCTGGAAACACCATATATTTT
.	many	TRBV12-3/TRBV12-4	TRBJ1-1	CASRMTGNTEAFF	TGTGCCAGCAGAATGACAGGGAACACTGAAGCTTTCTTT
TRBD2	many	TRBV7-3	TRBJ2-7	CASSIGLDGYEQYF	TGTGCCAGCAGCATAGGACTAGACGGCTACGAGCAGTACTTC
.	many	TRBV30	TRBJ2-7	CAWSAGTLTYEQYF	TGTGCCTGGAGCGCCGGGACTTTAACCTACGAGCAGTACTTC
TRBD1	many	TRBV28	TRBJ2-5	CASRPGTVGETQYF	TGTGCCAGCAGACCCGGGACAGTTGGAGAGACCCAGTACTTC
.	many	TRBV28	TRBJ2-3	CASKTGGPTDTQYF	TGTGCCAGCAAAACGGGGGGCCCCACAGATACGCAGTATTTT
.	medium-sized	TRBV7-2	TRBJ2-3	CASSPPSGRGPDTQYF	TGTGCCAGCAGCCCCCCTTCCGGGCGGGGCCCCGATACGCAGTATTTT
.	medium-sized	TRBV20-1	TRBJ1-1	CSASRGGDTEAFF	TGCAGTGCTTCCCGGGGAGGGGACACTGAAGCTTTCTTT
.	medium-sized	TRBV6-1	TRBJ1-1	CASSAIQSMNTEAFF	TGTGCCAGCAGCGCTATACAGAGCATGAACACTGAAGCTTTCTTT
.	medium-sized	TRBV28	TRBJ2-5	CASSSPRTQYF	TGTGCCAGCAGTTCCCCCAGGACCCAGTACTTC
TRBD1	few	TRBV19	TRBJ2-1	CASSRGGSNSYNEQFF	TGTGCCAGTAGTAGAGGGGGCTCCAACTCCTACAATGAGCAGTTCTTC
.	medium-sized	TRBV19	TRBJ2-3	CASSFLGEGDTQYF	TGTGCCAGTAGCTTCCTTGGCGAGGGCGATACGCAGTATTTT
.	medium-sized	TRBV5-5	TRBJ2-1	CASSWAGGRSSYNEQFF	TGTGCCAGCAGCTGGGCAGGTGGGAGGTCCTCCTACAATGAGCAGTTCTTC
TRBD2	many	TRBV12-3/TRBV12-4	TRBJ2-3	CASRQASGAGTQYF	TGTGCCAGCAGACAGGCTAGCGGGGCGGGTACGCAGTATTTT
.	.	TRBV7-9	TRBJ1-6	CASSPNNSPLHF	TGTGCCAGCAGCCCCAATAATTCACCCCTCCACTTT
TRBD2	many	TRBV29-1	TRBJ2-1	CSAMTSGGPNEQFF	TGCAGCGCGATGACTAGCGGAGGGCCCAATGAGCAGTTCTTC
.	medium-sized	TRBV7-9	TRBJ1-5	CASSQDRSPQHF	TGTGCCAGCAGCCAGGACCGTTCCCCCCAGCATTTT
.	many	TRBV6-2/TRBV6-3	TRBJ1-2	CASSYSYGYTF	TGTGCCAGCAGTTACAGCTATGGCTACACCTTC
TRBD2	many	TRBV20-1	TRBJ2-5	CSALTSGSRKTQYF	TGCAGTGCCCTGACTAGCGGGAGTAGAAAGACCCAGTACTTC
.	many	TRBV6-5	TRBJ1-5	CASSTEIGPQHF	TGTGCCAGCAGTACCGAAATAGGGCCCCAGCATTTT
.	medium-sized	TRBV7-9	TRBJ2-1	CASSLSRALYNEQFF	TGTGCCAGCAGCTTAAGTAGGGCACTTTACAATGAGCAGTTCTTC
.	many	TRBV7-2	TRBJ1-2	CASSVSQGNYGYTF	TGTGCCAGCAGCGTTAGCCAGGGCAACTATGGCTACACCTTC
.	large	TRBV12-5	TRBJ2-3	CASGLVRTELTDTQYF	TGTGCTAGTGGTTTGGTCCGGACAGAACTTACAGATACGCAGTATTTT
TRBD1	medium-sized	TRBV29-1	TRBJ1-5	CSVWTGDQPQHF	TGCAGCGTCTGGACAGGCGATCAGCCCCAGCATTTT
TRBD1	medium-sized	TRBV7-6	TRBJ1-1	CASSLEWDSEAFF	TGTGCCAGCAGCTTAGAGTGGGACAGTGAAGCTTTCTTT
.	.	TRBV7-7	TRBJ2-7	CASSPEGKNYEQYF	TGTGCTAGCAGCCCGGAAGGGAAAAACTACGAGCAGTACTTC
TRBD2	medium-sized	TRBV3-1	TRBJ2-1	CASSQYSGSGNEQFF	TGTGCCAGCAGCCAATATAGCGGGAGTGGCAATGAGCAGTTCTTC
TRBD2	many	TRBV19	TRBJ2-3	CASKKLAGVATDTQYF	TGTGCCAGTAAAAAACTAGCGGGAGTGGCGACAGATACGCAGTATTTT
.	many	TRBV11-2	TRBJ1-3	CASSLAAGNSGNTIYF	TGTGCCAGCAGCTTAGCGGCAGGAAACTCTGGAAACACCATATATTTT
TRBD2	many	TRBV7-9	TRBJ2-2	CASSSSSSGRTGELFF	TGTGCCAGCAGCTCGTCGTCTAGCGGGAGAACCGGGGAGCTGTTTTTT
TRBD1	many	TRBV5-1	TRBJ2-1	CASSLRTGESYNEQFF	TGCGCCAGCAGCCTTAGGACAGGGGAGTCCTACAATGAGCAGTTCTTC
.	medium-sized	TRBV19	TRBJ1-2	CASSTRGNYGYTF	TGTGCCAGTAGTACCAGAGGAAACTATGGCTACACCTTC